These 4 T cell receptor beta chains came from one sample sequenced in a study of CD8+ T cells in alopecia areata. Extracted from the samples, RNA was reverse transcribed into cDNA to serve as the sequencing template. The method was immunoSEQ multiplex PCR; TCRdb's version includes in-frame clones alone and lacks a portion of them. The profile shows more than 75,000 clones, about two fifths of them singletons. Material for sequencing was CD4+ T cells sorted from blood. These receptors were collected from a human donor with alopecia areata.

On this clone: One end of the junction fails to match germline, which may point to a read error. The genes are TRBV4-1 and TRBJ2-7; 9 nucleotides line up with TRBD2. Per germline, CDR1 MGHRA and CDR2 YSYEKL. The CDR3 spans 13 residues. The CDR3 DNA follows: TGCGCCAGCAGCCCACAACCCGGGACTAGCACCTCCTTC. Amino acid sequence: CASSPQPGTSTSF.

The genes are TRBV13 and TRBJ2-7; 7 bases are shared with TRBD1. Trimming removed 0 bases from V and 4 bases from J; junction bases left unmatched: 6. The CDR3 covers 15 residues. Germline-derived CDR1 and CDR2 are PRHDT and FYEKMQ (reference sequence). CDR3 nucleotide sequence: TGTGCCAGCAGCTTAGGACGACAGGGCCCTTACGAGCAGTACTTC. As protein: CASSLGRQGPYEQYF.

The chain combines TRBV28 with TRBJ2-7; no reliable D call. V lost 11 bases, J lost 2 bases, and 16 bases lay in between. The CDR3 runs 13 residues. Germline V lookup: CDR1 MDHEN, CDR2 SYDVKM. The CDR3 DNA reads TGTGCCCTGCGGCCCGCCGAAGCCTACGAGCAGTACTTC. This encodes CALRPAEAYEQYF.

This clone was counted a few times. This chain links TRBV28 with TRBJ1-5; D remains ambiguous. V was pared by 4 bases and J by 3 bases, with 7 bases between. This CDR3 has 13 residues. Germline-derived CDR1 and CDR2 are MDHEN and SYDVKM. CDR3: CASSSVPNQPQHF. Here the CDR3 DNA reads TGTGCCAGCAGTTCCGTCCCCAATCAGCCCCAGCATTTT.